Below, one T cell receptor (beta chain) is given with its context. Antigen specificity is unknown. The sample is drawn from a study of blood T cells in healthy people across ages. Study details: When template switching was applied, about one barcoded beta molecule was captured per two T cells.

CDR1 and CDR2 from the germline V gene are SGHRS and YFSETQ. The CDR3 runs to 15 residues. Trimming cost V 1 base and J 2 bases; bases outside gene matches: 3. Combining a sample-barcoded 5' primer with a J-beta primer mix, a second PCR ran for roughly 6 to 11 cycles. TCRdb processed the 5' RACE reads anew with MiXCR; each CDR3 protein has one entry. The data hold about a million distinct CDR3 sequences, with 45% to 50% observed a single time. Findings and caveats of the study: Researchers judged that diversity estimates from one million T cells fell short of true values.

The specimen sequenced was blood. The receptor's source is a man younger than 45 in good health. The chain links TRBV5-1 to TRBJ2-7, with 10 nucleotides matching TRBD2. CDR3 amino acids: CASSLTSGDPYEQYF. As DNA, the CDR3 is TGCGCCAGCAGCTTGACTAGCGGGGACCCCTACGAGCAGTACTTC.